The clone carrying this TCR beta chain was recorded once. What it recognizes is unknown. This CDR3 is 13 amino acids long. V shed 3 bases and J shed 6 bases, with 12 bases lying between them. Germline-derived CDR1 and CDR2 are SQVTM and ANQGSEA. These data are taken from a study of T cell responses to AZD1222 COVID-19 vaccine. Study outcomes and limitations: Only a handful of AZD1222 recipients, several in all, had baseline seropositivity.

Libraries were prepared by immunoSEQ multiplex PCR; TCRdb keeps only in-frame clonotypes and omits some of them. The table has more than 95,000 clones, less than 95% seen once. This sequence originates from an adult in good health. The sample was peripheral blood, taken on day 0 of MenACWY control vaccination. This rearrangement joins TRBV29-1 to TRBJ2-1; D is unresolved. The CDR3: CSVDESLLNEQFF. CDR3 in DNA: TGCAGCGTTGATGAGTCCCTACTCAATGAGCAGTTCTTC.